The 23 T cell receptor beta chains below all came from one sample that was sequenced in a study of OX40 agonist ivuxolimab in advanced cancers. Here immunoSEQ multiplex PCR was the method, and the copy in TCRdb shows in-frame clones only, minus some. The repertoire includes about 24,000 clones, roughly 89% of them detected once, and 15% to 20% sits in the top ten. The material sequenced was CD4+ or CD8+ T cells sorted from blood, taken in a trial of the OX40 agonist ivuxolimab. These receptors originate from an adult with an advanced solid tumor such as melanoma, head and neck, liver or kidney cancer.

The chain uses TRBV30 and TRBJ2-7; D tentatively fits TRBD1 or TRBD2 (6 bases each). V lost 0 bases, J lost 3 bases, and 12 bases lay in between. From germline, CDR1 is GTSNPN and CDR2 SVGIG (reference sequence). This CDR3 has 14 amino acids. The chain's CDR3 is CAWSVGGGLYEQYF. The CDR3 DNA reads TGTGCCTGGAGTGTAGGAGGGGGTCTCTACGAGCAGTACTTC.

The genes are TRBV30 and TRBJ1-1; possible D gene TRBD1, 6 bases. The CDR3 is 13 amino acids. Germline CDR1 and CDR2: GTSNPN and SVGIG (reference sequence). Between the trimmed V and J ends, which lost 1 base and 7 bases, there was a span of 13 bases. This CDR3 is CAWSGTARSEAFF. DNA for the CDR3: TGTGCCTGGAGTGGGACAGCCAGAAGTGAAGCTTTCTTT.

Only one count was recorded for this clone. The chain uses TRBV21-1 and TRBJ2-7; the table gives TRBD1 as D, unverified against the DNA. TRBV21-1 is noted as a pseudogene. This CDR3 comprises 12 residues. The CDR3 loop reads CASKDITYEQYF. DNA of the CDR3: TGTGCCAGCAAGGACATTACCTACGAGCAGTACTTC.

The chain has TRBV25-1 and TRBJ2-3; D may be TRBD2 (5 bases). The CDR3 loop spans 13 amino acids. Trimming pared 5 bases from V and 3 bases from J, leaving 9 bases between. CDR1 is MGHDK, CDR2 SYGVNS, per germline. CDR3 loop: CASSTRATDTQYF. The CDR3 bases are TGTGCCAGCAGTACTAGGGCTACAGATACGCAGTATTTT.

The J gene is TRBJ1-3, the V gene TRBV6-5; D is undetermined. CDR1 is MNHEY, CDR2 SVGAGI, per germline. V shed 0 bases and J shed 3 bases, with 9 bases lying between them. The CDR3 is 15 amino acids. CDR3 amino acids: CASSYSEGGGNTIYF. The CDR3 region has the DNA TGTGCCAGCAGTTACTCTGAGGGAGGTGGAAACACCATATATTTT.

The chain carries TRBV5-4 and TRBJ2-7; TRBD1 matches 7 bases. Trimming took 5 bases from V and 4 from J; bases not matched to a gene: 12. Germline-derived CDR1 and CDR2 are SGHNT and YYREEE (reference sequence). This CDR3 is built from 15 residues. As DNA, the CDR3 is TGTGCCAGCAGTGTCCCCGGGACAGTACAATACGAGCAGTACTTC. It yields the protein CASSVPGTVQYEQYF. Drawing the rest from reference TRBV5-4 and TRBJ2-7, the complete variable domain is ETGVTQSPTHLIKTRGQQVTLRCSSQSGHNTVSWYQQALGQGPQFIFQYYREEENGRGNFPPRFSGLQFPNYSSELNVNALELDDSALYLCASSVPGTVQYEQYFGPGTRLTVT.

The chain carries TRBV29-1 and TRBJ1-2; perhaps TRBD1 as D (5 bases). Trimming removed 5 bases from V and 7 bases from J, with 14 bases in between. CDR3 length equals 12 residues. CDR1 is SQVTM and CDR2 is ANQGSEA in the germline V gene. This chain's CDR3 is CSVRLGPGGYTF. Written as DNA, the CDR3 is TGCAGCGTTCGCCTGGGGCCCGGTGGCTACACCTTC.

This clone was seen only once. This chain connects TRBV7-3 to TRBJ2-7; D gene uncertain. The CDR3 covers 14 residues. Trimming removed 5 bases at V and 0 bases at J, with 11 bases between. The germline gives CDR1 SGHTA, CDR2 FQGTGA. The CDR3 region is CASSLGSSSYEQYF. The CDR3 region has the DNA TGTGCCAGCAGCCTGGGTTCCAGCTCCTACGAGCAGTACTTC.

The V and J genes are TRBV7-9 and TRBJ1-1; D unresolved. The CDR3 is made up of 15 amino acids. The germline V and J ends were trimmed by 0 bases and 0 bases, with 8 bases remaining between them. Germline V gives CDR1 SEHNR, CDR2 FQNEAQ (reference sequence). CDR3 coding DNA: TGTGCCAGCAGCTTAGCCGGCGGATTGAACACTGAAGCTTTCTTT. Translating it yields CASSLAGGLNTEAFF.

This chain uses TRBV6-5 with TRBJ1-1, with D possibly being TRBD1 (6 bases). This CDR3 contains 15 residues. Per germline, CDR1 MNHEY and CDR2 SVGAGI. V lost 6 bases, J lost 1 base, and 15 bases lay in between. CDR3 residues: CASRERGVRNTEAFF. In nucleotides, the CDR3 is TGTGCCAGCAGGGAAAGGGGGGTTCGGAACACTGAAGCTTTCTTT.

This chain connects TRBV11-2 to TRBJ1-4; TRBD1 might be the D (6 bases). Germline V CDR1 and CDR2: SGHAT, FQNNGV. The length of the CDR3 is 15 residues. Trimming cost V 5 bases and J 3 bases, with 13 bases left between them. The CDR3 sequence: CASSDVRGANEKLFF. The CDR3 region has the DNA TGTGCCAGCAGCGACGTGAGGGGGGCTAATGAAAAACTGTTTTTT. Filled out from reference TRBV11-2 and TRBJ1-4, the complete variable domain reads EAGVAQSPRYKIIEKRQSVAFWCNPISGHATLYWYQQILGQGPKLLIQFQNNGVVDDSQLPKDRFSAERLKGVDSTLKIQPAKLEDSAVYLCASSDVRGANEKLFFGSGTQLSVL.

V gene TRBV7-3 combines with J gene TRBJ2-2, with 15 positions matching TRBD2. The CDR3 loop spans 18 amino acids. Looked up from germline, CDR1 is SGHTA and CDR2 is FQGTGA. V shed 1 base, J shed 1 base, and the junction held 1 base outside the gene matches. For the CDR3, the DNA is TGTGCCAGCAGCTTAAAGGGACTAGCGGGAGGGAACACCGGGGAGCTGTTTTTT. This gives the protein CASSLKGLAGGNTGELFF.

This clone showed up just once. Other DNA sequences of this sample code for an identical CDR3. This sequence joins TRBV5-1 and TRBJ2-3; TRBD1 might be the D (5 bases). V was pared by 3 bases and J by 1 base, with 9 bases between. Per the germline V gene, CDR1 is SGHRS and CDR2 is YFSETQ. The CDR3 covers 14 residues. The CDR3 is CASSSGAGTDTQYF. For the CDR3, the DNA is TGCGCCAGCAGCTCTGGGGCGGGCACAGATACGCAGTATTTT.

CDR3 in DNA: TGTGCCAGCAGCGCGGGACCTAACTATGGCTACACCTTC. Translated, it gives CASSAGPNYGYTF. V usage is TRBV6-4 and J usage is TRBJ1-2, with D maybe TRBD1 (5 bases). Germline V lookup: CDR1 MRHNA, CDR2 SNTAGT. The CDR3 runs 13 residues. Trimming took 6 bases from V and 0 from J, leaving 8 bases between them.

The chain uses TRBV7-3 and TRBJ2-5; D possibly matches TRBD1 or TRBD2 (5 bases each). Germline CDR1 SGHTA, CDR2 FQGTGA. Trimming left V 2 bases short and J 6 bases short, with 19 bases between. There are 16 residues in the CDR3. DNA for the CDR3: TGTGCCAGCAGCTTAGGGGGATTGGGATTAGGAAAGACCCAGTACTTC. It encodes CASSLGGLGLGKTQYF. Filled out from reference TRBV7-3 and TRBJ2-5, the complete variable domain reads GAGVSQTPSNKVTEKGKYVELRCDPISGHTALYWYRQSLGQGPEFLIYFQGTGAADDSGLPNDRFFAVRPEGSVSTLKIQRTERGDSAVYLCASSLGGLGLGKTQYFGPGTRLLVL.

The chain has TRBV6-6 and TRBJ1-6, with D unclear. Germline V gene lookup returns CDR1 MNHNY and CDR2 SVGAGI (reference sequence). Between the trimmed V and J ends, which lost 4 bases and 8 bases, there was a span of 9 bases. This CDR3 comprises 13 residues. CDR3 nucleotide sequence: TGTGCCAGCAGTTCCCCGGAAGATTCACCCCTCCACTTT. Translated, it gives CASSSPEDSPLHF.

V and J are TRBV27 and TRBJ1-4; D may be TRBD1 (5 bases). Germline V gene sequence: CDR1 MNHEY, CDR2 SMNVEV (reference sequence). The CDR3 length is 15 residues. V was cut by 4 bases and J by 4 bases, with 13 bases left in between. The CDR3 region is CASSSRGSSNEKLFF. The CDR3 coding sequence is TGTGCCAGCAGTTCTCGGGGGTCGAGTAATGAAAAACTGTTTTTT.

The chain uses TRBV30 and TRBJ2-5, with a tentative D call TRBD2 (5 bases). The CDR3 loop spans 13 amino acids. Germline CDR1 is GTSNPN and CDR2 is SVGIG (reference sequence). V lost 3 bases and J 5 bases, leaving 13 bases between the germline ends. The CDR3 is CAWSAGLRETQYF. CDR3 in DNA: TGTGCCTGGAGCGCGGGCTTACGGGAGACCCAGTACTTC.

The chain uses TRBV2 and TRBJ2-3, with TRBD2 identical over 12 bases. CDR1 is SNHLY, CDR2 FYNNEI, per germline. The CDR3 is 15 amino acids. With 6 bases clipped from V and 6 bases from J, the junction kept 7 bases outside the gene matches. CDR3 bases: TGTGCCAGCAGCCCGACTAGCGGGAGTGGGGATACGCAGTATTTT. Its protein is CASSPTSGSGDTQYF.

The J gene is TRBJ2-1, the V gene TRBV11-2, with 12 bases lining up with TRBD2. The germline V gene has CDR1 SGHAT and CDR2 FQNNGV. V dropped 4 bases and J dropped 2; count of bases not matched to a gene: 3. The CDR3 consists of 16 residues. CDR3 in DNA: TGTGCCAGCAGCTCCTCTAGCGGGGGGGCCTACAATGAGCAGTTCTTC. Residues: CASSSSSGGAYNEQFF. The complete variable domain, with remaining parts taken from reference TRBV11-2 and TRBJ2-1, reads EAGVAQSPRYKIIEKRQSVAFWCNPISGHATLYWYQQILGQGPKLLIQFQNNGVVDDSQLPKDRFSAERLKGVDSTLKIQPAKLEDSAVYLCASSSSSGGAYNEQFFGPGTRLTVL.

CDR3 nucleotide sequence: TGTGCCAGCAGCTTAGTTCGCCGGGAGCTGTTTTTT. Its protein is CASSLVRRELFF. The V and J genes are TRBV7-2 and TRBJ2-2; D gene ambiguous. The CDR3 contains 12 residues. V was clipped by 1 base and J by 9 bases, with 6 bases between them. Germline V CDR1 and CDR2: SGHTA, FQGNSA.

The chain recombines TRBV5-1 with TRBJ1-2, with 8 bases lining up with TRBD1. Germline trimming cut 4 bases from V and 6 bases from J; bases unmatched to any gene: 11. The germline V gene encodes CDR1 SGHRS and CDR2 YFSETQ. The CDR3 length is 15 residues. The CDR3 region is CASSMLTGEKDGYTF. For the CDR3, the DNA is TGCGCCAGCAGCATGCTGACAGGGGAGAAAGATGGCTACACCTTC. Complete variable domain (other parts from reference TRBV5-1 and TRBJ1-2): KAGVTQTPRYLIKTRGQQVTLSCSPISGHRSVSWYQQTPGQGLQFLFEYFSETQRNKGNFPGRFSGRQFSNSRSEMNVSTLELGDSALYLCASSMLTGEKDGYTFGSGTRLTVV.

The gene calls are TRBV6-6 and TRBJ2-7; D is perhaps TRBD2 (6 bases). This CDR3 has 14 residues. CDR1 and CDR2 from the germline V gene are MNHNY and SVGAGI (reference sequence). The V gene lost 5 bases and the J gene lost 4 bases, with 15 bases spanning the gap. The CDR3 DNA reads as TGTGCCAGCAGTCCCCCGGGACTTAAGTACGAGCAGTACTTC. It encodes CASSPPGLKYEQYF.